The clone carrying this T cell receptor beta chain was observed at least ten times. The data stem from a study of glioma-infiltrating T cells. V lost 6 bases to trimming and J lost 11 bases, with 16 bases between them. This CDR3 comprises 12 residues. Germline assignment: CDR1 SGHTA and CDR2 FQGNSA. Using RNA template, CDR3s of TCR alpha and beta were amplified with iRepertoire arm-PCR. One entry per CDR3 protein, called by TCRdb with MiXCR from the multiplex PCR reads. The sample lists around 44,000 distinct CDR3 sequences, more than 20% occurring once. The clonotype was recovered from a human donor with low-grade glioma or glioblastoma, undergoing nonglioma brain surgery, or in good health (not recorded which). V and J are TRBV7-2 and TRBJ1-1, with no clear D. Sequencing input: glioma tissue, nonneoplastic brain tissue, or PBMCs (not recorded which). CDR3 nucleotide sequence: TGTGCCAGCAGGGGATCGGGGTTAGGGGCTTTCTTT. The encoded protein is CASRGSGLGAFF.